These 10 T cell receptor beta chains originate from one sample sequenced in a study of regulatory T cells in long-lasting Graves disease. Time point defined: newly diagnosed GD, antithyroid drugs for less than 3 months. Making the TCR library involved RNA that had been extracted from PBMCs. Combining iRepertoire HTBI primers with Arm-PCR of CDR3 regions, the authors built TCR beta libraries. MiXCR was run by TCRdb on the multiplex PCR reads, yielding one entry per CDR3 protein. The sample lists 500,000 to 700,000 distinct CDR3 sequences; around 15% were seen once. In addition, the sample was reused for a study of T cells in Graves' hyperthyroidism and ophthalmopathy.

The sequencing here drew on peripheral blood mononuclear cells (PBMCs), taken at new diagnosis, from a patient treated with antithyroid drugs. These receptors all come from a woman under 40 with Graves disease.

This clonotype was found many times. The V and J genes are TRBV11-2 and TRBJ2-7; D tentatively fits TRBD1 or TRBD2 (5 bases each). In germline, CDR1 is SGHAT, CDR2 FQNNGV. The CDR3 length is 14 residues. With 0 bases removed from V and 4 bases from J, the gap between germline ends came to 10 bases. The CDR3 loop reads CASSLDPGHYEQYF. The CDR3 DNA is TGTGCCAGCAGCTTAGATCCGGGGCATTACGAGCAGTACTTC.

At least ten counts were recorded for this clonotype. J is TRBJ2-1 and V is TRBV7-9; maybe TRBD2 (6 bases). This CDR3 has 15 residues. Germline CDR1 and CDR2: SEHNR and FQNEAQ (reference sequence). Trimming shortened V by 5 bases and J by 8 bases, and 19 bases separated the two germline ends. Here the CDR3 DNA reads TGTGCCAGCAGCATTCAACGCGCGGGGCTTCATGAGCAGTTCTTC. Protein: CASSIQRAGLHEQFF.

This clonotype was counted ten times or more. This CDR3 is CASSSRGMVDTQYF. For the CDR3, the DNA is TGTGCCAGCAGCTCCAGGGGGATGGTAGATACGCAGTATTTT. The chain employs TRBV7-9 and TRBJ2-3; TRBD1 aligns across 7 bases. The length of the CDR3 is 14 residues. Germline V gene lookup returns CDR1 SEHNR and CDR2 FQNEAQ (reference sequence). V shed 4 bases, J shed 5 bases, and the junction held 6 bases outside the gene matches.

This clonotype has at least ten counts. The chain is built from TRBV12-3 or TRBV12-4 and TRBJ2-7; 9 positions match TRBD2. Trimming took 4 bases from V and 5 from J; bases not matched to a gene: 21. The CDR3 spans 19 residues. CDR3 coding DNA: TGTGCCAGCAGTTATTCACCGAGATTTGTGGGGACTAGCAGGAACGAGCAGTACTTC. Translated: CASSYSPRFVGTSRNEQYF.

This clonotype was counted ten times or more. The chain is built from TRBV27 and TRBJ2-1; a possible D gene is TRBD1 (9 bases). The V end was cut by 0 bases, the J end by 9 bases, with 21 bases between. This CDR3 region has 17 residues. Germline V CDR1 and CDR2: MNHEY, SMNVEV (reference sequence). The CDR3 DNA reads TGTGCCAGCAGTTTATCGAATGGGTTAGCGGGACAGGGTGAGCAGTTCTTC. It codes for CASSLSNGLAGQGEQFF.

This clonotype was counted at least ten times. The chain combines TRBV6-5 with TRBJ2-1, with TRBD2 identical over 7 bases. With 4 bases clipped from V and 5 bases from J, the junction kept 8 bases outside the gene matches. Germline assignment: CDR1 MNHEY and CDR2 SVGAGI. The CDR3 loop spans 15 amino acids. The CDR3 bases are TGTGCCAGCAGTTTTGGGAGGGAGATTCACAATGAGCAGTTCTTC. This gives the protein CASSFGREIHNEQFF.

This clonotype was detected ten times or more. CDR3 residues: CASSGGGTQGTQHF. Written as DNA, the CDR3 is TGTGCCAGCAGTGGGGGAGGGACCCAAGGGACCCAGCATTTT. The chain carries TRBV6-1 and TRBJ1-5; D perhaps matches TRBD1 (5 bases). CDR1 and CDR2 from the germline V gene are MNHNS and SASEGT. The CDR3 has 14 residues. Trimming cost V 4 bases and J 11 bases, with 18 bases left between them.

This clonotype was detected many times. The rearrangement joins TRBV7-9 to TRBJ1-4, with unresolved D. From germline, CDR1 is SEHNR and CDR2 FQNEAQ (reference sequence). Trimming shortened V by 5 bases and J by 3 bases, and 10 bases separated the two germline ends. The CDR3 spans 14 residues. CDR3 sequence (DNA): TGTGCCAGCAGCGCCCGGTCCCCTAATGAAAAACTGTTTTTT. Its protein product is CASSARSPNEKLFF.

The CDR3 sequence is CATFLGQGAGTQYF. The CDR3 DNA reads as TGTGCCACCTTTCTGGGACAGGGTGCGGGGACCCAGTACTTC. The chain uses TRBV7-3 and TRBJ2-5; 9 bases are a match to TRBD1. Germline CDR1 SGHTA, CDR2 FQGTGA. CDR3 length: 14 residues. V shed 10 bases and J 7 bases; nucleotides not matched to a gene: 13.

This clonotype was seen ten or more times. V is TRBV28 and J is TRBJ1-5; a weak D match, TRBD1 (5 bases). Germline V CDR1 and CDR2: MDHEN, SYDVKM. This CDR3 comprises 17 residues. Trimming removed 1 base from V and 2 bases from J, with 15 bases in between. The CDR3 sequence is CASSLSGANDGNQPQHF. The DNA of the CDR3 is TGTGCCAGCAGTTTATCTGGGGCAAACGACGGCAATCAGCCCCAGCATTTT.